This entry is about one T cell receptor (beta chain). Its antigen is not identified. The conserved phenylalanine or tryptophan normally closing the CDR3 is absent here, so this likely arose from a read error. These data belong to a study of tumor and adjacent non-tumor tissue in lung cancer. General study results and limits: Patients with more diverse tumor TCRs had worse survival. Tumor repertoires had a smaller top 100 clone share than normal lung.

The template was RNA from unsorted bulk tissue. Distant lung tissue was collected more than 3 cm away from the tumor edge. V gave up 2 bases and J gave up 2 bases, with 13 bases separating them. This CDR3 is built from 15 residues. A modified ARM-PCR protocol with three rounds of nested PCR amplified TCRbeta. Each CDR3 protein gets one entry after TCRdb re-called the multiplex PCR reads with MiXCR. The sample gives around 74,000 distinct CDR3 sequences, less than 75% of which show up once; about a quarter is in the top ten. This clonotype originated in a woman in her 50s with non-small cell lung cancer. Input material: distant non-tumor lung tissue. V gene TRBV12-3 or TRBV12-4 combines with J gene TRBJ2-7; D unresolved. CDR3 sequence: CASSLSATVTYEQYL. As DNA, the CDR3 is TGTGCCAGCAGTTTATCGGCGACTGTTACCTACGAGCAGTACCTC.